This TCR beta chain was profiled in a study of T cell responses to AZD1222 COVID-19 vaccine. Concerning this clone itself: Antigen unknown.

The CDR3 runs 14 residues. V lost 0 bases and J 6 bases, leaving 9 bases between the germline ends. Germline V gives CDR1 LNHDA, CDR2 SQIVND (reference sequence). Assay: immunoSEQ multiplex PCR; the TCRdb copy retains only in-frame clones and omits some. The repertoire includes 180,000 or so clones, approximately 90% of them detected once, and over 1.5% sits in the top ten. Findings and limits, study-wide: White British people made up most donors, females outnumbered males, and clonal diversity was possibly underestimated. Vaccine-related CD4 TCRs covered spike, predominating at 160-218 and 743-854. It was only after the peak T cell response that any repertoires were sampled.

This chain uses TRBV19 with TRBJ1-5; maybe TRBD1 (5 bases). The starting material was peripheral blood, obtained 28 days after the second AZD1222 dose. This receptor was identified in an adult who received the AZD1222 COVID-19 vaccine. CDR3 nucleotides: TGTGCCAGTAGTATAGATGCAGGGATTCAGCCCCAGCATTTT. Residues: CASSIDAGIQPQHF.